This T cell receptor (beta chain) was captured in a study of cytomegalovirus exposure and HLA in healthy donors. Findings of the study overall: In a later analysis, HLA-associated TCR beta chains were more clonally expanded than equally common others. Apparent HLA restriction characterized most CMV-associated TCR beta chains in a later analysis. Common viral pathogens seemed to be connected with several of the most significant clusters, according to a later analysis.

To note about this clone: The antigen is undetermined.

Vbeta (60) and Jbeta (13) primers were used in the PCR. Per the original methods: Approximately 83 million unique TCR beta chains, about 12 million shared, were counted in a later analysis. Libraries were prepared by immunoSEQ multiplex PCR; TCRdb keeps only in-frame clonotypes and omits some of them. That table supplies the V and J calls and clone size; D and trimming were determined from the DNA. The sample lists under 200,000 clones, about 86% occurring once. Sequenced sample: PBMCs. The TCR sequence derives from a woman under 40 in good health and CMV-seronegative.

CDR3 nucleotides: TGTGCCAGCAGTTTCGATATGGGTGCTAGCGGGAGGGCCTCCCCCTACGAGCAGTACTTC. Translated, it gives CASSFDMGASGRASPYEQYF. The chain couples TRBV28 to TRBJ2-7, with TRBD2 matching over 12 bases. The CDR3 totals 20 residues. The V and J ends lost 3 bases and 2 bases, in that order; junction bases with no gene match: 17. Per the germline V gene, CDR1 is MDHEN and CDR2 is SYDVKM.